These 27 T cell receptor beta chains share one sample of origin, sequenced in a study of shared clonotypes between healthy human individuals. CD45RO-negative, CCR7-positively selected cells formed the naive CD8 fraction, excluding terminally differentiated effector memory CD45RA+ cells. Measured with immunoSEQ multiplex PCR; TCRdb has only the in-frame clones, and not every one. The repertoire includes about 2.2 million clones, around 93% of them detected once, and 1.5% to 2% sits in the top ten. The sequencing input was naive CD8+ T cells from PBMCs. The receptors stem from a man between 18 and 29 years old in good health. Some clones in this sample may be carry-over from other donors' samples.

This rearrangement joins TRBV15 to TRBJ1-1; D remains ambiguous. The ends were cut back, 0 bases at V and 7 bases at J, with 21 bases in the middle. Germline assignment: CDR1 LNHNV and CDR2 YYDKDF (reference sequence). The CDR3 runs 17 residues. The CDR3 DNA reads TGTGCCACCAGCAGAGACCGAGGGATAGCGACGAGAGATGAAGCTTTCTTT. Protein product: CATSRDRGIATRDEAFF.

The rearrangement uses TRBV7-9 and TRBJ2-7; D remains ambiguous. Germline CDR1 SEHNR, CDR2 FQNEAQ (reference sequence). The CDR3 loop spans 16 amino acids. Deletions cut 4 bases from V and 0 bases from J, with 16 bases between. CDR3 sequence: CASSSGLNPSSYEQYF. CDR3 DNA: TGTGCCAGCAGCTCCGGTCTCAACCCGAGCTCCTACGAGCAGTACTTC. Full variable domain (missing parts from reference TRBV7-9 and TRBJ2-7): DTGVSQNPRHKITKRGQNVTFRCDPISEHNRLYWYRQTLGQGPEFLTYFQNEAQLEKSRLLSDRFSAERPKGSFSTLEIQRTEQGDSAMYLCASSSGLNPSSYEQYFGPGTRLTVT.

V and J are TRBV10-3 and TRBJ2-7; maybe TRBD2 (6 bases). V was pared by 7 bases and J by 3 bases, with 13 bases between. CDR3 size: 13 residues. CDR1 and CDR2 from the germline V gene are ENHRY and SYGVKD. The CDR3 bases are TGTGCCATCACTGGGGACTCGAACTACGAGCAGTACTTC. Translating gives CAITGDSNYEQYF.

CDR3 coding DNA: TGTGCCTGTTGGCCATATGGCGAGCAGTACTTC. Translation gives CACWPYGEQYF. This chain links TRBV30 with TRBJ2-7; D is uncertain. With 6 bases removed from V and 6 bases from J, the gap between germline ends came to 12 bases. The CDR3 extends over 11 amino acids. Looked up from germline, CDR1 is GTSNPN and CDR2 is SVGIG (reference sequence).

V is TRBV7-9 and J is TRBJ2-5; TRBD1 matches 10 bases. Germline V CDR1 and CDR2: SEHNR, FQNEAQ (reference sequence). This CDR3 is 17 amino acids long. The J segment lost 4 bases and the V segment lost 6 bases, leaving 14 bases of the junction unmatched. The CDR3 bases are TGTGCCAGCAGTCGCCCGCCGGGACAGGGGTCCGGAGAGACCCAGTACTTC. It yields the protein CASSRPPGQGSGETQYF.

This sequence joins TRBV4-2 and TRBJ2-1; 8 bases are a match to TRBD2. The CDR3 length is 16 residues. In germline, CDR1 is LGHNA, CDR2 YNFKEQ. V lost 3 bases, J lost 0 bases, and 4 bases stayed unmatched. CDR3 in amino acids: CASSQESGGSYNEQFF. In nucleotides, the CDR3 is TGTGCCAGCAGCCAGGAGAGCGGGGGCTCCTACAATGAGCAGTTCTTC.

The chain recombines TRBV7-9 with TRBJ2-7; 7 positions match TRBD2. The CDR3 runs 14 residues. V shed 0 bases and J 6 bases; nucleotides not matched to a gene: 5. CDR1 and CDR2 (germline): SEHNR, FQNEAQ (reference sequence). Here the CDR3 reads CASSLARGVGEQYF. CDR3 in DNA: TGTGCCAGCAGCTTAGCCCGGGGGGTTGGCGAGCAGTACTTC.

Only one count was recorded for this clone. The gene calls are TRBV7-9 and TRBJ2-7; D is undetermined. Trimming stripped 5 bases from V and 2 bases from J, with 16 bases between. The CDR3 consists of 15 residues. CDR1 is SEHNR, CDR2 FQNEAQ, per germline (reference sequence). CDR3 nucleotides: TGTGCCAGCAGCGGCTCCACAGAGCCGACCTACGAGCAGTACTTC. This codes for CASSGSTEPTYEQYF.

This chain links TRBV12-5 with TRBJ2-2; D may be TRBD2 (5 bases). CDR3 size: 14 residues. The germline gives CDR1 LGHNT, CDR2 FRNRAP. The germline V and J ends were trimmed by 1 base and 6 bases, with 9 bases remaining between them. CDR3 bases: TGTGCTAGTGGTTTGGACGGGAAAGCCGGGGAGCTGTTTTTT. It codes for CASGLDGKAGELFF.

This rearrangement joins TRBV7-3 to TRBJ2-1; TRBD2 is a possible D gene (6 bases). Trimming pared 4 bases from V and 6 bases from J, leaving 16 bases between. Germline V gene data show CDR1 as SGHTA and CDR2 as FQGTGA. This CDR3 is built from 15 residues. CDR3 DNA sequence: TGTGCCAGCAGCTACACAGGAGGGCCGACCAATGAGCAGTTCTTC. Its translation is CASSYTGGPTNEQFF.

The V call is TRBV2, the J call TRBJ2-3; D gene uncertain. The germline V gene has CDR1 SNHLY and CDR2 FYNNEI. V lost 3 bases and J 3 bases, leaving 10 bases between the germline ends. The CDR3 loop spans 14 amino acids. CDR3 DNA: TGTGCCAGCAGTGAGGTTATGAGGACAGATACGCAGTATTTT. This gives the protein CASSEVMRTDTQYF.

The CDR3 sequence is CASSSGSSGANVLTF. The CDR3, as DNA: TGTGCCAGCAGCTCAGGGAGCTCTGGGGCCAACGTCCTGACTTTC. The rearrangement joins TRBV5-4 to TRBJ2-6, with D perhaps matching TRBD1 or TRBD2 (5 bases each). The CDR3 length is 15 residues. The V end was cut by 3 bases, the J end by 0 bases, with 7 bases between. Germline lookup yields CDR1 SGHNT and CDR2 YYREEE (reference sequence).

J is TRBJ2-1 and V is TRBV27; 13 nucleotides line up with TRBD2. V shed 10 bases, J shed 7 bases, and the junction held 7 bases outside the gene matches. Germline V gene sequence: CDR1 MNHEY, CDR2 SMNVEV (reference sequence). CDR3 length: 14 amino acids. This chain's CDR3 is CATQWTSGSNEQFF. DNA of the CDR3: TGTGCCACCCAATGGACTAGCGGGAGTAATGAGCAGTTCTTC.

The count of this clone is one. The gene calls are TRBV10-3 and TRBJ2-7; tentatively, D is TRBD1 (6 bases). CDR1 is ENHRY, CDR2 SYGVKD, per germline. Trimming cost V 2 bases and J 2 bases, with 22 bases left between them. CDR3 size: 18 residues. CDR3 nucleotides: TGTGCCATCAGTGAGCGACAGGATCCCGGGATCAAGACCTACGAGCAGTACTTC. Translation gives CAISERQDPGIKTYEQYF.

This clone has only a few counts. Within the sample, other DNA sequences also encode this same CDR3. The chain has TRBV27 and TRBJ2-7; 9 bases are shared with TRBD1. Unmatched junction bases numbered 8, after V lost 6 bases and J lost 2 bases. This CDR3 has 15 residues. Germline CDR1 is MNHEY and CDR2 is SMNVEV (reference sequence). The DNA of the CDR3 is TGTGCCAGCAGCCTCCCCGGGACAGGGCCCTACGAGCAGTACTTC. It specifies CASSLPGTGPYEQYF.

This chain uses TRBV4-2 with TRBJ2-7; D is ambiguous. This CDR3 region has 13 residues. V gave up 2 bases and J gave up 0 bases, with 5 bases separating them. The germline gives CDR1 LGHNA, CDR2 YNFKEQ. CDR3: CASSQKSSYEQYF. The CDR3 DNA is TGTGCCAGCAGCCAAAAAAGCTCCTACGAGCAGTACTTC.

V is TRBV9 and J is TRBJ2-2; D might be TRBD1 or TRBD2, each matching 6 bases. CDR1 and CDR2 from the germline V gene are SGDLS and YYNGEE. The CDR3 totals 16 residues. V lost 1 base, J lost 1 base, and 11 bases lay in between. CDR3 in DNA: TGTGCCAGCAGCGTAAAAGGGGGACTGAACACCGGGGAGCTGTTTTTT. Encoded protein: CASSVKGGLNTGELFF.

The genes are TRBV5-1 and TRBJ2-1, with 7 bases lining up with TRBD2. J gave up 3 bases and V 2 bases, and 11 bases lay outside the gene matches. Germline lookup yields CDR1 SGHRS and CDR2 YFSETQ. The CDR3 totals 17 residues. Written as DNA, the CDR3 is TGCGCCAGCAGCTTTGGTGGGAGGGCCCCTTACTACAATGAGCAGTTCTTC. The encoded protein is CASSFGGRAPYYNEQFF.

The chain couples TRBV7-9 to TRBJ2-2; D possibly corresponds to TRBD1 (6 bases). Germline CDR1 reads SEHNR; CDR2 reads FQNEAQ (reference sequence). The V end was cut by 4 bases, the J end by 0 bases, with 15 bases between. The CDR3 loop spans 17 amino acids. The CDR3 protein is CASSSPQGSTNTGELFF. The CDR3 bases are TGTGCCAGCAGCTCCCCTCAGGGGTCAACGAACACCGGGGAGCTGTTTTTT.

V gene TRBV6-1 combines with J gene TRBJ2-1; 8 bases match TRBD2. J gave up 5 bases and V 2 bases, and 11 bases lay outside the gene matches. This CDR3 contains 17 residues. Germline loops: CDR1 MNHNS, CDR2 SASEGT. CDR3 region: CASSELSTGLVNNEQFF. The CDR3 DNA sequence: TGTGCCAGCAGTGAACTGTCGACGGGACTAGTTAACAATGAGCAGTTCTTC.

The chain links TRBV4-1 to TRBJ2-7; perhaps TRBD1 as D (5 bases). This CDR3 region has 15 residues. Germline CDR1 MGHRA, CDR2 YSYEKL. Deletions cut 2 bases from V and 2 bases from J, with 13 bases between. DNA for the CDR3: TGCGCCAGCAGCCAAAGACTGGAAGGGGCCTACGAGCAGTACTTC. Protein product: CASSQRLEGAYEQYF.

CDR3 region: CASSVTGVKKDTQYF. CDR3 bases: TGTGCCAGCAGCGTTACAGGGGTGAAAAAAGATACGCAGTATTTT. This chain uses TRBV5-8 with TRBJ2-3, with 7 bases fitting TRBD1. The CDR3 runs to 15 residues. Looked up from germline, CDR1 is SGHTS and CDR2 is YDEGEE. The J segment lost 5 bases and the V segment lost 4 bases, leaving 10 bases of the junction unmatched.

The rearrangement uses TRBV7-7 and TRBJ2-3, with D perhaps matching TRBD1 or TRBD2 (5 bases each). V was cut by 2 bases and J by 4 bases, with 16 bases left in between. There are 16 residues in the CDR3. CDR1 and CDR2 (germline): SSHAT, FNYEAQ (reference sequence). CDR3 residues: CASSLTTGTGPDTQYF. The CDR3 DNA sequence: TGTGCCAGCAGCTTAACTACCGGGACGGGGCCAGATACGCAGTATTTT. The entire variable domain, with the rest obtained from reference TRBV7-7 and TRBJ2-3, is as follows: GAGVSQSPRYKVTKRGQDVTLRCDPISSHATLYWYQQALGQGPEFLTYFNYEAQPDKSGLPSDRFSAERPEGSISTLTIQRTEQRDSAMYRCASSLTTGTGPDTQYFGPGTRLTVL.

J is TRBJ2-4 and V is TRBV5-1; TRBD1 or TRBD2 may be the D gene (5 bases each). Germline loops: CDR1 SGHRS, CDR2 YFSETQ. CDR3 length: 16 residues. Trimming took 3 bases from V and 6 from J, leaving 19 bases between them. CDR3 protein: CASSSAPVGTGNIQYF. The CDR3 DNA is TGCGCCAGCAGCTCGGCTCCGGTAGGGACCGGAAACATTCAGTACTTC.

J is TRBJ2-7 and V is TRBV11-3, with TRBD2 matching 14 bases. J lost 3 bases, V lost 5 bases, and 6 bases had no gene match. The CDR3 is 16 amino acids. CDR1 and CDR2 (germline): SGHNT, YENEEA. The CDR3 coding sequence is TGTGCCAGCAGCCCACGGACTAGCGGGAGGAACTACGAGCAGTACTTC. As protein: CASSPRTSGRNYEQYF.

This clone was seen only a few times. CDR3 coding DNA: TGTGCCAGCTCACCACTCGGGTCAGGGAACACTGAAGCTTTCTTT. Protein sequence: CASSPLGSGNTEAFF. The rearrangement links TRBV18 to TRBJ1-1; unclear D gene. Germline-derived CDR1 and CDR2 are KGHSH and LQKENI. The CDR3 consists of 15 residues. The germline V and J ends were trimmed by 1 base and 1 base, with 10 bases remaining between them. Looking up the rest from reference TRBV18 and TRBJ1-1 gives the full variable domain: NAGVMQNPRHLVRRRGQEARLRCSPMKGHSHVYWYRQLPEEGLKFMVYLQKENIIDESGMPKERFSAEFPKEGPSILRIQQVVRGDSAAYFCASSPLGSGNTEAFFGQGTRLTVV.

The rearrangement uses TRBV9 and TRBJ2-7; possible D gene TRBD1, 5 bases. Trimming pared 0 bases from V and 5 bases from J, leaving 15 bases between. Per the germline V gene, CDR1 is SGDLS and CDR2 is YYNGEE. The CDR3 is 15 amino acids. CDR3 DNA sequence: TGTGCCAGCAGCGTAGGGGCAGGGATGGTAAACGAGCAGTACTTC. Protein sequence: CASSVGAGMVNEQYF. Full variable domain (rest looked up from reference TRBV9 and TRBJ2-7): DSGVTQTPKHLITATGQRVTLRCSPRSGDLSVYWYQQSLDQGLQFLIQYYNGEERAKGNILERFSAQQFPDLHSELNLSSLELGDSALYFCASSVGAGMVNEQYFGPGTRLTVT.